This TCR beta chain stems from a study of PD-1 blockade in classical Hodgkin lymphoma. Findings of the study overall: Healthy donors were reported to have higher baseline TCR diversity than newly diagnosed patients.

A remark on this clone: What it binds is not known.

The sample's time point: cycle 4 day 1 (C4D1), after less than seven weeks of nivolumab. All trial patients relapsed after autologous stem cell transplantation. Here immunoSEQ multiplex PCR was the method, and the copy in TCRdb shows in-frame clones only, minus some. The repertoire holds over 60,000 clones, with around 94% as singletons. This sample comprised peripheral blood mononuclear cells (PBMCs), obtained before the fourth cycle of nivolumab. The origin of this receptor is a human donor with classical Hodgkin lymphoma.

CDR3 nucleotides: TGTGTCAGAAGCTTAGTAGGAGGACATGAAAAACTGTTTTTT. It encodes CVRSLVGGHEKLFF. V usage is TRBV7-5 and J usage is TRBJ1-4. TRBV7-5 is annotated as a pseudogene. The length of the CDR3 is 14 residues.